This T cell receptor beta chain was sequenced during a study of T-cell reconstitution after alpha-beta-depleted transplantation in children. Overall study findings and caveats: Surviving thymic progenitors and recipient T cells were the source of high TCRbeta diversity at day 60 in some patients. After transplant, at about two months, alpha-beta T cells were reportedly derived from several hundred expanded graft clones. At the one-year point after transplant, T-cell counts and TCRbeta diversity were found to come mostly from T cells that had been newly produced.

This CDR3 has 15 amino acids. Germline lookup yields CDR1 MDHEN and CDR2 SYDVKM. The ends were cut back, 6 bases at V and 2 bases at J, with 17 bases in the middle. In the case of this clonotype: What it binds is not known.

A TCRbeta library incorporating unique molecular identifiers was prepared. TCRdb analysed the PCR reads with MiXCR anew, one entry per CDR3 protein. This table has approximately 110,000 distinct CDR3 sequences, about 9.3% appearing once. The sequenced sample was PBMCs, obtained before TCRalphabeta/CD19-depleted stem cell transplant. The TCR comes from a boy between 2 and 15 years old with acute lymphoblastic leukemia, due to receive a stem cell transplant. This chain connects TRBV28 to TRBJ2-7; D may be TRBD1 (6 bases). The CDR3 is CASSSGFRGPYEQYF. CDR3 sequence (DNA): TGTGCCAGCAGCTCGGGATTCAGGGGACCCTACGAGCAGTACTTC. Filled out from reference TRBV28 and TRBJ2-7, the complete variable domain reads DVKVTQSSRYLVKRTGEKVFLECVQDMDHENMFWYRQDPGLGLRLIYFSYDVKMKEKGDIPEGYSVSREKKERFSLILESASTNQTSMYLCASSSGFRGPYEQYFGPGTRLTVT.